This entry features one T cell receptor beta chain sequence. TCRdb's copy holds only in-frame clones and misses some; the assay was immunoSEQ multiplex PCR. The sample includes about 140,000 clones, about 89% of them seen just once. The data stem from a study of control samples from healthy donors and cancer patients. V was pared by 0 bases and J by 0 bases, with 12 bases between. The CDR3 totals 17 residues. Sequencing was carried out using blood. The origin of this receptor is a man younger than 30 in good health. The V and J genes are TRBV23-1 and TRBJ1-5, with unresolved D. TRBV23-1 is an open reading frame whose function is uncertain. CDR3 in amino acids: CASSQSFQNYSNQPQHF. CDR3 nucleotide sequence: TGCGCCAGCAGTCAATCGTTTCAGAACTATAGCAATCAGCCCCAGCATTTT.